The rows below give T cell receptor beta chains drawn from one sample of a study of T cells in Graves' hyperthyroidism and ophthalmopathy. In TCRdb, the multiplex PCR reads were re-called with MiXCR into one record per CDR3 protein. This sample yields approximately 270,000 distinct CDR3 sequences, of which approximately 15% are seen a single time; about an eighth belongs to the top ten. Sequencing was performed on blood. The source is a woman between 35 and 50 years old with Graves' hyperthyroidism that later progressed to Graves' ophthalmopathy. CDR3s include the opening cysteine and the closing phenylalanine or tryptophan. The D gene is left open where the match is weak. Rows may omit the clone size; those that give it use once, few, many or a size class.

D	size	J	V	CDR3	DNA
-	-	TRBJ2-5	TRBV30	CASEAPAQETQYF	TGTGCCTCGGAGGCGCCAGCCCAAGAGACCCAGTACTTC
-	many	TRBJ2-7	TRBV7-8	CASSLVRDSTSEQYF	TGTGCCAGCAGCTTAGTTCGGGATTCCACTAGCGAGCAGTACTTC
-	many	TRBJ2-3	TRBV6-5	CASIRGGGIGTDTQYF	TGTGCCAGCATTCGAGGGGGCGGGATAGGCACAGATACGCAGTATTTT
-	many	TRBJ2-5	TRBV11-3	CASSFGRVSQETQYF	TGTGCCAGCAGCTTTGGTCGTGTCAGCCAAGAGACCCAGTACTTC
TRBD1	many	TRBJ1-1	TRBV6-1	CASSSGTGNTEAFF	TGTGCCAGCAGTTCCGGGACAGGTAACACTGAAGCTTTCTTT
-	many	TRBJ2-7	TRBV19	CASSIQRGRSYEQYF	TGTGCCAGTAGTATTCAACGCGGCAGATCCTACGAGCAGTACTTC
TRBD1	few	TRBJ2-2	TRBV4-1	CASSQVRKQGAGELFF	TGCGCCAGCAGCCAAGTTAGAAAACAGGGGGCCGGGGAGCTGTTTTTT
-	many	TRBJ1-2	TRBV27	CASSRGPLANVYGYTF	TGTGCCAGCAGTCGGGGACCCTTGGCGAATGTCTATGGCTACACCTTC
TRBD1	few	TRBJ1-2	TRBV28	CASSNPGQGNYGYTF	TGTGCCAGCAGTAACCCGGGACAGGGGAACTATGGCTACACCTTC
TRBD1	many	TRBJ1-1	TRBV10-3	CAISGTGGSGNTEAFF	TGTGCCATCAGTGGGACAGGGGGATCGGGGAACACTGAAGCTTTCTTT
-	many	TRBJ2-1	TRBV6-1	CASSQRLVPPNNEQFF	TGTGCCAGCAGTCAACGACTAGTCCCACCTAACAATGAGCAGTTCTTC
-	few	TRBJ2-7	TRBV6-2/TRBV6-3	CASSYSYGSASYEQYF	TGTGCCAGCAGTTATTCTTACGGGAGCGCCTCCTACGAGCAGTACTTC
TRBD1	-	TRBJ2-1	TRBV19	CASSIGDRSFDEQFF	TGTGCCAGTAGTATAGGGGACAGGTCATTTGATGAGCAGTTCTTC